Only a few counts were recorded for the clone carrying this TCR beta chain. Its specificity is not known. This record belongs to a study of T cell repertoires in cytomegalovirus infection. The overall study: The public TCR beta signatures pointed to both CMV infection and matching HLA type. Points from the study as a whole: Carriage of CMV together with the relevant HLA was identifiable through cumulative public TCR beta family frequency. HLA-C-restricted CMV-specific TCR beta clonotypes were dominant in the ex vivo response.

TCRdb reprocessed the reads with MiXCR, giving one entry per CDR3 protein. Among 360,000 or so distinct CDR3 sequences listed, about 32% were seen once. CDR1 SGHVT and CDR2 SQSDAQ come from the germline V gene. This CDR3 has 13 amino acids. V lost 4 bases, J lost 11 bases, and 8 bases stayed unmatched. The chain combines TRBV7-4 with TRBJ2-1; 7 nucleotides agree with TRBD2. The TCR sequence derives from a human donor in good health (CMV status not recorded). Some clones in this sample may be carry-over from other donors' samples. Sequences were derived from cultured PBMCs, sampled from culture after CMV antigen stimulation. The chain's CDR3 is CASSSPPGLKQFF. Written as DNA, the CDR3 is TGTGCCAGCAGCTCCCCCCCGGGACTAAAGCAGTTCTTC.